This TCR beta chain was sequenced during a study of shared clonotypes between healthy human individuals. As regards this clone: Its antigen is unidentified.

Germline CDR1 reads SEHNR; CDR2 reads FQNEAQ (reference sequence). CDR3 length equals 17 residues. Trimming stripped 5 bases from V and 1 base from J, with 18 bases between. Study conclusions and caveats: Relative to clonotypes present in all four donors, those not shared had lower generation probabilities.

Method: immunoSEQ multiplex PCR; TCRdb's copy keeps in-frame clones and lacks some. The repertoire consists of fewer than 2.5 million clones, with approximately 93% occurring once and the leading ten covering about 0.39%. The origin of this receptor is a man aged 18 to 30 in good health. Some clones in this sample may be carry-over from other donors' samples. The rearrangement joins TRBV7-9 to TRBJ2-4; D may be TRBD2 (6 bases). The specimen sequenced was naive CD4+ T cells from PBMCs. Subset meaning: CD45RA+ positively selected. CDR3 residues: CASSIPGSTGAKNIQYF. DNA for the CDR3: TGTGCCAGCAGCATCCCCGGGAGTACGGGGGCCAAAAACATTCAGTACTTC.